A selection of T cell receptor beta chains follows, all from one sample in a study of shared clonotypes between healthy human individuals. Measured with immunoSEQ multiplex PCR; TCRdb has only the in-frame clones, and not every one. The data show about 2 million clones, roughly 96% seen once. Sample: naive CD4+ T cells sorted from blood. Receptor source: a man younger than 35 in good health. CDR3s leave out the opening cysteine and the closing phenylalanine or tryptophan.

V gene | CDR3 protein
TRBV5-1 | ASGSRAGGPGELF
TRBV10-3 | AIAKAGDSYNEQF
TRBV28 | ASSPPRGMNTEAF
TRBV19 | ASSIVWGPSYEQY
TRBV19 | ASMTGAGETQY
TRBV30 | AWSTGSDRFL
TRBV29-1 | SVLRWREGVQETQY
TRBV5-4 | ASSSTGSSYEQY
TRBV6-1 | ASSEQGNYGYT
TRBV19 | ASGTGQTSTDTQY
TRBV5-1 | ATALGGNTEAF
TRBV5-1 | ASSLALGQGTDTQY
TRBV30 | AWSVRANTGELF
TRBV7-9 | ASSAGTGGGNQPQH
TRBV5-1 | ASSLGLDTQY
TRBV30 | AWSVQRTSGSSYEQY
TRBV2 | ASSEEGQAYGYT
TRBV6-5 | ASSSPEGAKNIQY
TRBV18 | ASSPPGLAARTQY
TRBV4-3 | ASSQVWGTGPYEQY
TRBV5-1 | ASSPRPGDHEQY
TRBV25-1 | ASSETRGPLDSPLH
TRBV20-1 | SARDSYEQY
TRBV28 | ASSRTPGQVYEQY
TRBV6-5 | ASTQREKYNEQF
TRBV30 | AWSAGQGFFQPQH
TRBV6-6 | ASSSWTGDTEAF
TRBV14 | ASSQESVTYEQY
TRBV30 | AWGGSNSPLH
TRBV15 | ATSRVPGQFTEAF
TRBV2 | ASSAGVETQY
TRBV5-1 | ASSPLGGDSNQPQH